One sample yielded the 18 T cell receptor beta chains listed below, sequenced in a study of human T cells and chemical hapten exposure. One entry per CDR3 protein, called by TCRdb with MiXCR from the RACE reads. The sample holds about 57,000 distinct CDR3 sequences; 9% to 9.5% are singletons and the top ten take 10% to 15%. Time point of the sample: patch test 1, 2 weeks after DPC sensitization. Sample treatment: therapeutic diphenylcyclopropenone sensitization with weekly scalp DPC. The material was whole blood, obtained in connection with sensitization to the hapten diphenylcyclopropenone (DPC). These TCRs come from a woman aged 35 to 49 with alopecia areata. Some clones in this sample may be carry-over from other donors' samples.

This clonotype was detected only a few times. This chain connects TRBV7-9 to TRBJ2-5; D might be TRBD1 or TRBD2, each matching 6 bases. The CDR3 is 17 amino acids. V dropped 4 bases and J dropped 4 bases, with 22 bases sitting between them. Germline V gene sequence: CDR1 SEHNR, CDR2 FQNEAQ (reference sequence). The CDR3 nucleotides read TGTGCCAGCAGCTCTACGGGGGCTATGACTTGGGGAGAGACCCAGTACTTC. Its translation is CASSSTGAMTWGETQYF.

This clonotype was seen a handful of times. V and J are TRBV5-1 and TRBJ2-5, with 9 positions matching TRBD1. The germline gives CDR1 SGHRS, CDR2 YFSETQ. The J segment lost 4 bases and the V segment lost 4 bases, leaving 5 bases of the junction unmatched. This CDR3 has 14 amino acids. CDR3 loop: CASSTGQGRETQYF. The DNA for the CDR3 is TGCGCCAGCAGCACGGGACAGGGTCGAGAGACCCAGTACTTC.

This clonotype has at least ten counts. The chain employs TRBV12-3 or TRBV12-4 and TRBJ2-1, with 9 bases matching TRBD2. The J segment lost 6 bases and the V segment lost 3 bases, leaving 6 bases of the junction unmatched. This CDR3 is built from 15 residues. Here the CDR3 reads CASSFEAGGINEQFF. CDR3 DNA: TGTGCCAGCAGTTTTGAAGCGGGGGGTATCAATGAGCAGTTCTTC.

A few counts support this clonotype. V is TRBV7-9 and J is TRBJ2-7; tentatively, D is TRBD2 (6 bases). The length of the CDR3 is 15 residues. V was clipped by 6 bases and J by 1 base, with 16 bases between them. The germline gives CDR1 SEHNR, CDR2 FQNEAQ (reference sequence). CDR3 in amino acids: CASRVNGGLSYEQYF. DNA of the CDR3: TGTGCCAGCAGAGTGAACGGGGGTCTATCCTACGAGCAGTACTTC.

There are a few counts of this clonotype. The CDR3 region has the DNA TGTGCCAGCAAGGGACAGGGGGCGCGTGGCCGCAATGAGCAGTTCTTC. Encoded protein: CASKGQGARGRNEQFF. This chain joins TRBV9 and TRBJ2-1; TRBD1 agrees at 12 bases. V was clipped by 6 bases and J by 6 bases; unmatched bases: 10. Germline V CDR1 and CDR2: SGDLS, YYNGEE. The CDR3 consists of 16 residues.

The table lists this clonotype with many counts. The chain recombines TRBV27 with TRBJ1-1; 7 nucleotides match TRBD1. V trimming: 5 bases; J trimming: 3 bases; junction bases outside the gene matches: 6. CDR3 length: 14 amino acids. Looked up from germline, CDR1 is MNHEY and CDR2 is SMNVEV (reference sequence). Written as DNA, the CDR3 is TGTGCCAGCAGTCGATTCACAGGGGACACTGAAGCTTTCTTT. Residues: CASSRFTGDTEAFF.

This clonotype came up a few times. The V and J genes are TRBV19 and TRBJ2-1, with 7 bases identical to TRBD1. The V gene's germline CDR1 is LNHDA and CDR2 SQIVND (reference sequence). V lost 6 bases, J lost 5 bases, and 7 bases stayed unmatched. This CDR3 has 14 amino acids. The CDR3, as DNA: TGTGCCAGTAGGACAGGGATTACTCACAATGAGCAGTTCTTC. Residues: CASRTGITHNEQFF. The full variable domain, rest sourced from reference TRBV19 and TRBJ2-1, is DGGITQSPKYLFRKEGQNVTLSCEQNLNHDAMYWYRQDPGQGLRLIYYSQIVNDFQKGDIAEGYSVSREKKESFPLTVTSAQKNPTAFYLCASRTGITHNEQFFGPGTRLTVL.

This clonotype came up a few times. This sequence joins TRBV14 and TRBJ1-6; D unresolved. CDR1 is SGHDN and CDR2 is FVKESK in the germline V gene. There are 16 residues in the CDR3. V gave up 0 bases and J gave up 3 bases, with 9 bases separating them. The CDR3 spells CASSQEIVVYNSPLHF. The CDR3 DNA reads TGTGCCAGCAGCCAAGAGATTGTCGTCTATAATTCACCCCTCCACTTT.

This clonotype was observed many times. This chain connects TRBV5-4 to TRBJ2-1; 11 bases agree with TRBD2. Trimming took 4 bases from V and 0 from J; bases not matched to a gene: 6. CDR1 SGHNT and CDR2 YYREEE come from the germline V gene (reference sequence). This CDR3 is built from 17 residues. In DNA form, the CDR3 reads TGTGCCAGCAGCCCTTCTAGCGGGGGGAACTCCTACAATGAGCAGTTCTTC. As protein: CASSPSSGGNSYNEQFF.

This clonotype showed up many times. The chain joins TRBV12-3 or TRBV12-4 to TRBJ2-1; 7 nucleotides agree with TRBD1. Unmatched junction bases numbered 4, after V lost 8 bases and J lost 0 bases. The CDR3 covers 14 residues. The CDR3 sequence: CASRGGSSYNEQFF. In nucleotides, the CDR3 is TGTGCCAGCCGAGGGGGCTCCTCCTACAATGAGCAGTTCTTC.

The chain is built from TRBV29-1 and TRBJ2-7, with 8 bases that match TRBD1. The V gene's germline CDR1 is SQVTM and CDR2 ANQGSEA. Germline trimming cut 3 bases from V and 6 bases from J; bases unmatched to any gene: 13. CDR3 length equals 15 residues. The CDR3 spells CSVDPGTGLLSEQYF. The CDR3 DNA reads as TGCAGCGTTGACCCCGGGACAGGATTGTTGAGCGAGCAGTACTTC.

The V and J genes are TRBV20-1 and TRBJ1-2; the D gene is possibly TRBD1 (6 bases). The CDR3 consists of 12 residues. Trimming cost V 6 bases and J 6 bases, with 14 bases left between them. Germline V gene lookup returns CDR1 DFQATT and CDR2 SNEGSKA (reference sequence). In nucleotides, the CDR3 is TGCAGTGCCCTACAGGGAATCGATGGCTACACCTTC. Encoded protein: CSALQGIDGYTF.

This clonotype turned up a few times. This sequence joins TRBV20-1 and TRBJ2-5; maybe TRBD2 (6 bases). CDR1 is DFQATT and CDR2 is SNEGSKA in the germline V gene (reference sequence). The CDR3 runs to 13 residues. With 6 bases removed from V and 9 bases from J, the gap between germline ends came to 20 bases. The chain's CDR3 is CSANQLATSAQYF. The CDR3 coding sequence is TGCAGTGCCAACCAACTAGCAACTTCCGCCCAGTACTTC.

The chain combines TRBV5-5 with TRBJ1-4, with unresolved D. The CDR3 sequence is 13 residues long. The V end was cut by 0 bases, the J end by 16 bases, with 16 bases between. The germline gives CDR1 SGHKS, CDR2 YYEKEE (reference sequence). The CDR3 here is CASSLGAGLPEFF. DNA of the CDR3: TGTGCCAGCAGCTTGGGAGCCGGGTTGCCGGAGTTTTTT.

Ten or more counts support this clonotype. This sequence joins TRBV10-3 and TRBJ1-5, with 9 bases matching TRBD1. The J segment lost 6 bases and the V segment lost 10 bases, leaving 7 bases of the junction unmatched. Germline V gene lookup returns CDR1 ENHRY and CDR2 SYGVKD. This CDR3 spans 13 amino acids. CDR3: CATGTGLIQPQHF. CDR3 coding DNA: TGTGCCACCGGGACAGGGCTAATTCAGCCCCAGCATTTT.

This clonotype was counted many times. The chain is built from TRBV4-1 and TRBJ1-2; TRBD1 might be the D (5 bases). This CDR3 contains 15 residues. In germline, CDR1 is MGHRA, CDR2 YSYEKL. Trimming cost V 0 bases and J 0 bases, with 8 bases left between them. The DNA for the CDR3 is TGCGCCAGCAGCCAAGAGGGGGGAGCTAACTATGGCTACACCTTC. This codes for CASSQEGGANYGYTF.

This clonotype was seen repeatedly, ten times or more. This chain joins TRBV4-1 and TRBJ2-3, with TRBD1 matching over 8 bases. This CDR3 spans 16 amino acids. With 8 bases clipped from V and 4 bases from J, the junction kept 14 bases outside the gene matches. Germline assignment: CDR1 MGHRA and CDR2 YSYEKL. The CDR3: CASGSPGTGLPDTQYF. In DNA, the CDR3 is TGCGCCAGCGGCTCACCCGGGACAGGCCTCCCAGATACGCAGTATTTT.

This clonotype was recorded many times. The genes are TRBV10-3 and TRBJ1-6; D gene unclear. The germline gives CDR1 ENHRY, CDR2 SYGVKD. Trimming pared 3 bases from V and 0 bases from J, leaving 3 bases between. This CDR3 contains 14 residues. This CDR3 is CAISDDSYNSPLHF. CDR3 bases: TGTGCCATCAGTGACGACTCCTATAATTCACCCCTCCACTTT.